The 17 T cell receptor beta chains presented below share a single source sample, sequenced in a study of shared T cell receptors in the human thymus. Generated by immunoSEQ multiplex PCR, the TCRdb table keeps only in-frame clones and is missing some. The repertoire holds hundreds of thousands of clones, with about 89% as singletons. These same records also appear under a second study, on human thymus T cells.

Sequenced input: thymocytes. The receptors originated from a boy under two years old with a congenital heart defect.

The chain carries TRBV5-4 and TRBJ1-2, with 8 bases matching TRBD1. With 4 bases clipped from V and 2 bases from J, the junction kept 7 bases outside the gene matches. In germline, CDR1 is SGHNT, CDR2 YYREEE (reference sequence). This CDR3 comprises 15 residues. In nucleotides, the CDR3 is TGTGCCAGCAGCCAGACCACAGGGGGAAACTATGGCTACACCTTC. Protein sequence: CASSQTTGGNYGYTF.

The chain links TRBV5-1 to TRBJ2-3; the match to TRBD2 covers 8 bases. The ends lost 4 bases at V and 3 bases at J; junction bases unmatched: 7. Germline CDR1 is SGHRS and CDR2 is YFSETQ. This CDR3 contains 15 residues. CDR3 residues: CASSPGTRKTDTQYF. The CDR3 region has the DNA TGCGCCAGCAGCCCCGGGACTAGAAAGACAGATACGCAGTATTTT.

This clone was recorded once. The gene calls are TRBV10-3 and TRBJ1-5; 10 bases align to TRBD1. Trimming cost V 5 bases and J 3 bases; bases outside gene matches: 13. Looked up from germline, CDR1 is ENHRY and CDR2 is SYGVKD. This CDR3 spans 18 amino acids. In nucleotides, the CDR3 is TGTGCCATCAGTAAGGGGACAGGGGCCGAAGTCGCCAATCAGCCCCAGCATTTT. This translates into CAISKGTGAEVANQPQHF.

This chain links TRBV5-6 with TRBJ2-3; D ambiguous. Germline V lookup: CDR1 SGHDT, CDR2 YYEEEE. V lost 3 bases, J lost 5 bases, and 13 bases lay in between. This CDR3 is built from 14 residues. CDR3 in DNA: TGTGCCAGCAGCTCCTTGCCGGGTTTAGATACGCAGTATTTT. This encodes CASSSLPGLDTQYF.

V and J are TRBV4-3 and TRBJ1-2; TRBD1 matches 7 bases. There are 15 residues in the CDR3. The V and J ends lost 0 bases and 5 bases, in that order; junction bases with no gene match: 6. Germline V lookup: CDR1 LGHNA, CDR2 YSLEER. The CDR3 region is CASSQDSGTEYGYTF. As DNA, the CDR3 is TGCGCCAGCAGCCAAGACTCTGGGACAGAGTATGGCTACACCTTC.

V is TRBV6-5 and J is TRBJ1-5; 9 nucleotides align to TRBD1. The germline gives CDR1 MNHEY, CDR2 SVGAGI. J was trimmed by 2 bases and V by 10 bases; bases with no gene match: 9. The CDR3 spans 15 residues. CDR3 amino acids: CATRTGEEGNQPQHF. The DNA of the CDR3 is TGTGCCACCCGGACAGGGGAGGAAGGCAATCAGCCCCAGCATTTT.

The V and J genes are TRBV10-3 and TRBJ1-2; a possible D gene is TRBD1 (6 bases). Germline values: CDR1 ENHRY, CDR2 SYGVKD. Trimming cost V 8 bases and J 3 bases, with 13 bases left between them. This CDR3 is built from 13 residues. The CDR3 bases are TGTGCCATCGGCGAGGGACACGACTATGGCTACACCTTC. This codes for CAIGEGHDYGYTF.

J is TRBJ2-3 and V is TRBV28; D is unresolved. The CDR3 is 16 residues long. The germline V gene has CDR1 MDHEN and CDR2 SYDVKM. The V end was cut by 5 bases, the J end by 0 bases, with 15 bases between. The CDR3 DNA is TGTGCCAGCAGTATCCAATCTAGGTCTAGCACAGATACGCAGTATTTT. Translated, it gives CASSIQSRSSTDTQYF.

This sequence joins TRBV18 and TRBJ1-3; the D gene is possibly TRBD1 (5 bases). The CDR3 is 15 residues long. Germline values: CDR1 KGHSH, CDR2 LQKENI. Deletions cut 6 bases from V and 0 bases from J, with 12 bases between. CDR3 region: CASSEGASSGNTIYF. The CDR3 DNA sequence: TGTGCCAGCTCGGAAGGGGCGAGCTCTGGAAACACCATATATTTT.

This chain links TRBV4-3 with TRBJ1-2; the D gene is possibly TRBD1 (6 bases). Trimming took off 3 bases at V and 8 bases at J, with 22 bases between the two ends. This CDR3 spans 16 amino acids. Germline CDR1 is LGHNA and CDR2 is YSLEER. CDR3 residues: CASSHRSGQYARGYTF. CDR3 DNA: TGCGCCAGCAGCCATCGGAGCGGACAGTATGCTAGGGGCTACACCTTC.

This clone was picked up one time. V is TRBV6-5 and J is TRBJ2-2; TRBD2 matches at 8 bases. The length of the CDR3 is 13 residues. The V and J ends lost 8 bases and 5 bases, in that order; junction bases with no gene match: 4. The germline gives CDR1 MNHEY, CDR2 SVGAGI. The CDR3 bases are TGTGCCAGCTCCGTAGCGGGGACCGGGGAGCTGTTTTTT. This codes for CASSVAGTGELFF.

V usage is TRBV15 and J usage is TRBJ1-5; tentative D call: TRBD1 (5 bases). The CDR3 covers 19 residues. Per the germline V gene, CDR1 is LNHNV and CDR2 is YYDKDF (reference sequence). Trimming left V 2 bases short and J 0 bases short, with 20 bases between. This CDR3 reads CATSRYNRRVSGSNQPQHF. The CDR3 region has the DNA TGTGCCACCAGCAGATACAATCGCAGGGTCAGTGGTAGCAATCAGCCCCAGCATTTT.

V is TRBV11-2 and J is TRBJ1-2, with 7 nucleotides matching TRBD1. The CDR3 is 19 amino acids. The V and J ends lost 0 bases and 1 base, in that order; junction bases with no gene match: 14. Germline V gene sequence: CDR1 SGHAT, CDR2 FQNNGV. In DNA form, the CDR3 reads TGTGCCAGCAGCTTAGATAAGGGCCCGAGCCAGGGGGATAACTATGGCTACACCTTC. This sequence encodes CASSLDKGPSQGDNYGYTF.

The chain carries TRBV2 and TRBJ2-5; the match to TRBD1 covers 11 bases. The CDR3 runs to 18 residues. Per germline, CDR1 SNHLY and CDR2 FYNNEI. Germline trimming cut 6 bases from V and 4 bases from J; bases unmatched to any gene: 16. CDR3 DNA sequence: TGTGCCAGCAGCGATGTGCTCCATCCCGGGACAGGGGGAGAGACCCAGTACTTC. Its protein is CASSDVLHPGTGGETQYF.

The chain has TRBV9 and TRBJ2-3; 8 nucleotides align to TRBD1. V trimming: 2 bases; J trimming: 4 bases; junction bases outside the gene matches: 9. CDR3 length: 16 residues. The germline V gene has CDR1 SGDLS and CDR2 YYNGEE. CDR3 loop: CASSVANGQGSDTQYF. The CDR3 DNA reads as TGTGCCAGCAGCGTGGCCAACGGACAGGGCTCAGATACGCAGTATTTT. Looking up the rest from reference TRBV9 and TRBJ2-3 gives the full variable domain: DSGVTQTPKHLITATGQRVTLRCSPRSGDLSVYWYQQSLDQGLQFLIQYYNGEERAKGNILERFSAQQFPDLHSELNLSSLELGDSALYFCASSVANGQGSDTQYFGPGTRLTVL.

The chain carries TRBV30 and TRBJ1-5; D gene unclear. The CDR3 contains 14 residues. Trimming left V 2 bases short and J 6 bases short, with 14 bases between. Germline V gene data show CDR1 as GTSNPN and CDR2 as SVGIG (reference sequence). CDR3 in amino acids: CAWSPSNGSQPQHF. The CDR3 DNA reads as TGTGCCTGGAGTCCCTCGAACGGGAGTCAGCCCCAGCATTTT.

The chain is built from TRBV2 and TRBJ2-3; the match to TRBD2 covers 14 bases. V lost 5 bases and J lost 6; bases outside the gene matches: 7. The germline CDR1 and CDR2 sequences are SNHLY and FYNNEI. The CDR3 is made up of 16 amino acids. The CDR3 DNA reads TGTGCCAGCAGTTGGACTAGCGGGGGGCGGTCGGATACGCAGTATTTT. This gives the protein CASSWTSGGRSDTQYF.